These T cell receptor beta chains were read from a single sample in a study of shared clonotypes between healthy human individuals. Using immunoSEQ multiplex PCR, the repertoire was profiled, and TCRdb retains in-frame clones only, with some absent. The sample contains around 2,100,000 clones, approximately 94% of which appear only once. Material: naive CD8+ T cells sorted from blood. Receptors originate from a man aged 18 to 29 in good health. CDR3s include the opening cysteine and the closing phenylalanine or tryptophan. D genes are given only for firm matches. Expanded clones are given a class, and other clones once, few, many or no size at all.

d_call j_call v_call clone_size cdr3_aa cdr3_nt
- TRBJ2-2 TRBV27 - CASSLFPGMDTGELFF TGTGCCAGCAGTTTATTTCCAGGGATGGACACCGGGGAGCTGTTTTTT
- TRBJ2-5 TRBV13 - CASSSGTGPGRETQYF TGTGCCAGCAGCTCCGGGACGGGGCCCGGCCGGGAGACCCAGTACTTC
TRBD2 TRBJ2-7 TRBV10-3 - CAISEPKGLDFDEQYF TGTGCCATCAGTGAGCCGAAGGGACTAGATTTCGACGAGCAGTACTTC
- TRBJ1-2 TRBV6-6 once CASSYSEAVIYGYTF TGTGCCAGCAGTTACTCGGAGGCAGTAATCTATGGCTACACCTTC
- TRBJ2-7 TRBV12-2 - CASRPRIRQGAYEQYF TGTGCAAGTCGCCCTCGGATTAGACAGGGGGCTTACGAGCAGTACTTC
TRBD1 TRBJ1-5 TRBV30 - CAWSTGQGNQPQHF TGTGCCTGGAGTACGGGACAGGGCAATCAGCCCCAGCATTTT
- TRBJ2-7 TRBV7-9 - CASSGSGGLSYEQYF TGTGCCAGCAGCGGGTCCGGGGGACTGTCCTACGAGCAGTACTTC
TRBD1 TRBJ2-7 TRBV19 once CASSATGGVHEQYF TGTGCCAGTAGCGCGACAGGGGGGGTCCACGAGCAGTACTTC
- TRBJ2-3 TRBV5-4 - CASSFLTDTQYF TGTGCCAGCAGCTTTCTCACAGATACGCAGTATTTT
- TRBJ1-1 TRBV11-2 - CASSLGEGGRNTEAFF TGTGCCAGCAGCTTGGGGGAAGGCGGGAGGAACACTGAAGCTTTCTTT
- TRBJ1-2 TRBV5-6 - CASSPQGNYGYTF TGTGCCAGCAGCCCACAGGGCAACTATGGCTACACCTTC
TRBD2 TRBJ2-7 TRBV27 - CASSPIAGAIYEQYF TGTGCCAGCAGTCCCATAGCGGGCGCGATCTACGAGCAGTACTTC
- TRBJ2-7 TRBV5-5 - CASSLEGYSYEQYF TGTGCCAGCAGCTTAGAGGGTTACTCCTACGAGCAGTACTTC
- TRBJ1-2 TRBV19 - CASSIMAGGYGYTF TGTGCCAGTAGTATTATGGCAGGTGGCTATGGCTACACCTTC
- TRBJ2-5 TRBV27 - CASSSWNQETQYF TGTGCCAGCAGTTCCTGGAACCAAGAGACCCAGTACTTC
- TRBJ2-7 TRBV6-5 - CASSLARYSYEQYF TGTGCCAGCAGTCTCGCAAGATACTCCTACGAGCAGTACTTC
TRBD2 TRBJ2-5 TRBV2 - CARNFGGGLETQYF TGTGCCAGGAACTTCGGGGGAGGGTTAGAGACCCAGTACTTC
- TRBJ2-5 TRBV28 - CASSLPQGYGAETQYF TGTGCCAGCAGTTTACCTCAGGGCTACGGAGCGGAGACCCAGTACTTC
- TRBJ2-1 TRBV27 - CASSLFGDYNEQFF TGTGCCAGCAGTTTATTCGGGGACTACAATGAGCAGTTCTTC
- TRBJ2-2 TRBV7-6 - CASSLNLDTGELFF TGTGCCAGCAGCTTAAATCTCGATACCGGGGAGCTGTTTTTT
- TRBJ2-2 TRBV7-9 - CASSTAWGGELFF TGTGCCAGCAGCACCGCCTGGGGCGGGGAGCTGTTTTTT
- TRBJ2-3 TRBV5-4 - CASGLEGYTQYF TGTGCCAGCGGTCTGGAGGGATATACGCAGTATTTT
TRBD2 TRBJ2-1 TRBV7-9 - CASSSEGLAYVLLYNEQFF TGTGCCAGCAGCTCCGAAGGACTAGCTTACGTTCTTCTCTACAATGAGCAGTTCTTC
- TRBJ2-7 TRBV19 - CASSIKGFSYEQYF TGTGCCAGTAGTATTAAGGGATTCTCCTACGAGCAGTACTTC
TRBD2 TRBJ2-7 TRBV6-6 - CASSYSLAGTTYEQYF TGTGCCAGCAGTTACTCTCTAGCGGGAACCACCTACGAGCAGTACTTC
- TRBJ2-5 TRBV4-2 - CASSQDVDLGTQYF TGTGCCAGCAGCCAAGATGTAGATTTAGGGACCCAGTACTTC
- TRBJ2-2 TRBV4-3 - CASSQEQENTGELFF TGCGCCAGCAGCCAAGAACAGGAGAACACCGGGGAGCTGTTTTTT
- TRBJ1-1 TRBV29-1 - CSVLRRGDVTNTEAFF TGCAGCGTTTTACGTCGCGGGGATGTGACGAACACTGAAGCTTTCTTT
- TRBJ2-1 TRBV11-1 - CASSLEGINEQFF TGTGCCAGCAGCTTAGAAGGGATCAATGAGCAGTTCTTC
- TRBJ2-7 TRBV27 - CASSWTAFDPNEQYF TGTGCCAGCAGTTGGACCGCCTTTGATCCGAACGAGCAGTACTTC
TRBD2 TRBJ2-1 TRBV5-4 - CASRNHASSGRAYNEQFF TGTGCCAGCAGAAACCACGCTAGCAGCGGGAGGGCGTACAATGAGCAGTTCTTC
TRBD2 TRBJ2-3 TRBV2 - CASSEGLAGGLDTQYF TGTGCCAGCAGTGAAGGACTAGCGGGAGGTCTGGATACGCAGTATTTT
TRBD2 TRBJ2-1 TRBV4-1 - CASSQAASGGGEQFF TGCGCCAGCAGCCAAGCGGCTAGCGGGGGAGGAGAGCAGTTCTTC
TRBD2 TRBJ2-4 TRBV6-6 - CASTLGAGAKNIQYF TGTGCCAGCACCCTCGGAGCGGGGGCCAAAAACATTCAGTACTTC
- TRBJ2-7 TRBV5-6 - CASSLTPTGEQYF TGTGCCAGCAGCTTAACACCTACGGGAGAGCAGTACTTC
- TRBJ2-4 TRBV10-3 - CAISSTDENIQYF TGTGCCATCAGCTCGACAGACGAAAACATTCAGTACTTC